A selection of T cell receptor beta chains follows, all from one sample in a study of cytomegalovirus exposure and HLA in healthy donors. TCRdb keeps only in-frame clones here, not all; method: immunoSEQ multiplex PCR. This table holds more than 140,000 clones, less than 65% found once. The sequenced sample was PBMCs. These receptor sequences come from a woman aged 25 to 45 in good health and CMV-seropositive. Each CDR3 is given without its conserved first and last residue. Each record gives: clone size, J gene, V gene, CDR3 protein. Expanded clones are given a class, and other clones once, few, many or no size at all.

>NA|TRBJ1-2|TRBV12-2
ASRFRPGQGKDGYT
>NA|TRBJ1-1|TRBV5-1
ASSPRMGARWDTEAF
>once|TRBJ2-5|TRBV14
ASSGARTGHETQY
>NA|TRBJ1-2|TRBV2
ASSEEDLGYT
>once|TRBJ1-5|TRBV7-9
ASSLGADNQPQH
>NA|TRBJ1-2|TRBV2
ASSEFLNPVYGYT
>NA|TRBJ2-3|TRBV4-2
ASSQPGLARTDTQY
>NA|TRBJ2-7|TRBV6-1
ASSQGTAISYEQY
>NA|TRBJ2-2|TRBV5-6
ASSLYSGGREAGELF
>few|TRBJ1-5|TRBV10-2
ASSESGSNQPQH
>once|TRBJ1-1|TRBV10-1
ASSEEKQGITEAF
>few|TRBJ1-2|TRBV27
ASSRRDRYGYT
>few|TRBJ1-2|TRBV27
ASRSTGTYGYT
>once|TRBJ1-1|TRBV23-1
ASPVAGTNTEAF
>NA|TRBJ1-1|TRBV4-2
ASSQTGLGTEAF
>NA|TRBJ2-7|TRBV5-4
ASSLAGGHSYEQY
>NA|TRBJ2-1|TRBV5-6
ASSGGLAGYNEQF
>NA|TRBJ1-3|TRBV6-1
ASTQGGSGRNTIY
>NA|TRBJ1-1|TRBV2
ASSEGWQGGTEAF
>NA|TRBJ1-1|TRBV2
ASSEVGQGQNTEAF
>NA|TRBJ1-2|TRBV11-3
ASSLLQGFGGYT
>NA|TRBJ1-1|TRBV10-1
ASKRPRDTEAF
>NA|TRBJ2-3|TRBV5-1
ASSLLAGDPDTQY
>once|TRBJ2-5|TRBV6-5
ASSPGQADEETQY
>NA|TRBJ1-5|TRBV11-1
ASSLELNQPQH
>NA|TRBJ2-3|TRBV28
ASRGATDTQY
>once|TRBJ1-2|TRBV15
ATSMDRARINYGYT
>NA|TRBJ2-1|TRBV5-1
ASSLFDLAYNEQF
>NA|TRBJ2-5|TRBV29-1
SVDRETQY
>NA|TRBJ2-7|TRBV15
ATSRATSGDYEQY
>NA|TRBJ2-3|TRBV10-2
ASILAGSQEAQY
>NA|TRBJ1-1|TRBV6-1
ASSPGRGNTEAF
>NA|TRBJ1-1|TRBV20-1
SARERWEAF
>NA|TRBJ1-3|TRBV6-1
ASSETGFGRIGNTIY
>few|TRBJ2-1|TRBV29-1
SVIWMAEGSYNEQF
>NA|TRBJ1-3|TRBV4-1
ASSQVGAGNTIY
>NA|TRBJ2-5|TRBV10-3
AISELAGGQGETQY
>few|TRBJ1-1|TRBV5-4
ASSSSRDRLVPF
>NA|TRBJ2-7|TRBV29-1
SVDQGQGTTYEQY
>NA|TRBJ1-6|TRBV9
ASSPEFGGNSPLH
>few|TRBJ2-1|TRBV5-1
ASSLDLLAGRGVGNEQF
>NA|TRBJ2-7|TRBV29-1
SVEAGDTYEQY
>NA|TRBJ1-4|TRBV16
ASSQGQQGPNEKLF